This TCR beta chain appears in the sequencing data of a study of shared clonotypes between healthy human individuals. Study summary: With ages of 18 to 49, the donors were two women and a few men. Study-wide findings and caveats: Donor scarcity curtailed the genetic and exposure-history diversity represented herein. Naive CD4 clonotypes were shared across a handful of donors at approximately 5.3%.

This clone appeared a single time. Its matching antigen is unknown. The run depth of the assay was deep. Clones were read by immunoSEQ multiplex PCR, and TCRdb kept only the in-frame ones, dropping some. The sample includes a few hundred thousand clones, 70% to 75% of them seen just once. Material for sequencing was memory CD4+ T cells sorted from blood. Documented subset: CD45RA-negative fraction. This receptor was identified in a man aged 25 to 45 in good health.

CDR3 region: CSAGTSGSWEQYF. DNA of the CDR3: TGCAGCGCCGGGACTAGCGGGAGTTGGGAGCAGTACTTC. The chain uses TRBV29-1 and TRBJ2-7; 14 bases line up with TRBD2. The CDR3 covers 13 residues. Germline CDR1 and CDR2: SQVTM and ANQGSEA. Trimming cost V 7 bases and J 7 bases; bases outside gene matches: 6.